This T cell receptor (beta chain) was retrieved from a study of cytomegalovirus exposure and HLA in healthy donors. In its sample, this clone was seen once. The CDR3 runs 14 residues. Germline V CDR1 and CDR2: SEHNR, FQNEAQ (reference sequence). V shed 1 base and J 8 bases; nucleotides not matched to a gene: 7. 60 Vbeta and 13 Jbeta primers were used in PCR. TCRdb's table, derived via immunoSEQ multiplex PCR, lists solely in-frame clones and lacks some. Here the sample spans about 89,000 clones, roughly three quarters being singletons. The TCR comes from a man in his thirties or forties in good health and CMV-seronegative. This chain links TRBV7-9 with TRBJ1-2; 7 bases fit TRBD1. Sequencing was carried out using PBMCs. The CDR3 DNA is TGTGCCAGCAGCTTAGAAGGGGGCGTAGAAGGCTACACCTTC. Translation: CASSLEGGVEGYTF.